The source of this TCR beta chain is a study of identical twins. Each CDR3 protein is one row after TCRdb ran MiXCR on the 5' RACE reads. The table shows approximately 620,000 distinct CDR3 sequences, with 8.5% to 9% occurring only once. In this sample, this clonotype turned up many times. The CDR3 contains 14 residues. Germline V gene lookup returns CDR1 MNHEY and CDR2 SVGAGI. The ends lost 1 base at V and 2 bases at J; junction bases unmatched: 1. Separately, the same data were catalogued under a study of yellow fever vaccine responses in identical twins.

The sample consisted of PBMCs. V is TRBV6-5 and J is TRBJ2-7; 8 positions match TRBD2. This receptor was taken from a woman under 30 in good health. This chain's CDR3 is CASSYLAGTYEQYF. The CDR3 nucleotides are TGTGCCAGCAGTTACTTAGCGGGAACCTACGAGCAGTACTTC.